This note documents a single TCR beta chain sequence. Antigen: not known. A much larger clone lies a single base off, so this may be a read error. Both RNA and DNA were isolated together from around 20-30 mg of bulk tissue that had not been sorted. CDR3 length: 15 amino acids. CDR1 and CDR2 (germline): SQVTM, ANQGSEA. Starting from 400 to 500 ng of total RNA, TCR beta cDNA was produced with a primer in the constant region. For TCR beta, libraries were produced by three nested multiplex PCR rounds using slightly modified ARM-PCR. For 10 cycles apiece, the opening two PCR rounds ran with TRBV1-TRBV30 forward primers and a C-beta reverse primer. TCRdb used MiXCR to reprocess the multiplex PCR reads, holding one entry per CDR3 protein. The sample has some 120,000 distinct CDR3 sequences, 64% seen once. The data are from a study of tumor-infiltrating lymphocytes in primary liver carcinoma. About the study: Roughly 3.65 to 8 million productive TCRbeta reads were obtained per sample, with similar numbers across tissue types. Whole-study findings and limits: Blood's top-250-clone fraction was significantly lower than that of tumors (p = 0.039). Overlap between tumor regions exceeded overlap of tumor with adjacent tissue or blood.

V and J are TRBV29-1 and TRBJ1-1; the D gene is possibly TRBD1 (5 bases). The clonotype originates from a woman aged 60 to 75 with primary liver carcinoma and hepatitis B virus infection. The sequenced sample consisted of liver tumor tissue from sampling region 3. Subset given: tumor region T3, left-lateral pole. The CDR3 spells CNAGRTAGASTEAFF. For the CDR3, the DNA is TGCAACGCCGGACGGACGGCCGGGGCGAGCACTGAAGCTTTCTTT.